This T cell receptor (beta chain) was found in a study of T cell responses to AZD1222 COVID-19 vaccine. About the research overall: Whether given at about 4 or about 12 weeks, second doses were pooled. Whole-study results and caveats: Donors were mostly white British, more females; clonal diversity possibly underestimated.

Of note for this clone: Its antigen is not known.

The method was immunoSEQ multiplex PCR; TCRdb's version includes in-frame clones alone and lacks a portion of them. The sample has about 70,000 clones; less than 85% are singletons. CDR1 MDHEN and CDR2 SYDVKM come from the germline V gene. The CDR3 is 12 amino acids. V dropped 2 bases and J dropped 6 bases, with 6 bases sitting between them. V usage is TRBV28 and J usage is TRBJ2-3; no clear D. The sequence was obtained from an adult in good health. The source material was peripheral blood, sampled on day 0 of AZD1222 vaccination. The CDR3 DNA reads as TGTGCCAGCAGTTTAGGGTTGGATACGCAGTATTTT. Its translation is CASSLGLDTQYF.